These 22 T cell receptor beta chains originate from one sample sequenced in a study of beta chain features in type 1 diabetes. Expressed TCRB transcripts were sequenced because the isolated RNA had all been reverse transcribed beforehand. The repertoire was sequenced with immunoSEQ multiplex PCR; TCRdb's copy has only in-frame clones and lacks some. This repertoire shows some 220,000 clones, about 11% found once; its top ten account for approximately 1.5%. Sequencing input: central memory CD4+ T cells from blood. These receptors were taken from a man aged 18 to 30 in good health.

This clone was picked up a small number of times. The genes are TRBV7-9 and TRBJ1-1, with 9 bases matching TRBD1. The germline gives CDR1 SEHNR, CDR2 FQNEAQ (reference sequence). The CDR3 consists of 14 residues. V lost 5 bases, J lost 5 bases, and 6 bases stayed unmatched. The CDR3 DNA reads TGTGCCAGCAGCCCCTGGACAGGGGAGACTGAAGCTTTCTTT. This codes for CASSPWTGETEAFF.

The CDR3 DNA is TGTGCCAGCAGTGAATTTCTCCCTTCCGACACCCAGTACTTC. Translating gives CASSEFLPSDTQYF. This chain connects TRBV2 to TRBJ2-5; D uncertain. Germline-derived CDR1 and CDR2 are SNHLY and FYNNEI. Trimming stripped 2 bases from V and 8 bases from J, with 15 bases between. The CDR3 has 14 residues.

This clone was detected a few times. The chain links TRBV2 to TRBJ2-5; D possibly matches TRBD1 or TRBD2 (5 bases each). Germline V gene lookup returns CDR1 SNHLY and CDR2 FYNNEI. Trimming took 6 bases from V and 4 from J, leaving 18 bases between them. The CDR3 runs 15 residues. In DNA, the CDR3 is TGTGCCAGCAGCGCCGGGACCAGCGGCGGAGAGACCCAGTACTTC. This encodes CASSAGTSGGETQYF. The full variable domain, with the rest looked up from reference TRBV2 and TRBJ2-5, is EPEVTQTPSHQVTQMGQEVILRCVPISNHLYFYWYRQILGQKVEFLVSFYNNEISEKSEIFDDQFSVERPDGSNFTLKIRSTKLEDSAMYFCASSAGTSGGETQYFGPGTRLLVL.

In its sample, this clone was seen many times. The V gene is TRBV30, the J gene TRBJ1-2, with 9 bases lining up with TRBD1. The germline gives CDR1 GTSNPN, CDR2 SVGIG (reference sequence). V shed 2 bases, J shed 8 bases, and the junction held 6 bases outside the gene matches. This CDR3 is built from 13 residues. The CDR3 is CAWSTGGPGGYTF. As DNA, the CDR3 is TGTGCCTGGAGTACAGGGGGCCCAGGGGGCTACACCTTC.

The chain has TRBV6-1 and TRBJ2-7, with 7 bases that match TRBD1. In germline, CDR1 is MNHNS, CDR2 SASEGT. The trim removed 6 bases at V and 3 bases at J, leaving 8 bases unmatched. CDR3 length: 14 residues. CDR3 in DNA: TGTGCCAGCAGCAAAACCGGGACAGACTACGAGCAGTACTTC. Protein sequence: CASSKTGTDYEQYF.

For the CDR3, the DNA is TGTGCCAGCAGCTCGGGACTAGCGGGAGGGAGCTCCTACAATGAGCAGTTCTTC. Translated, it gives CASSSGLAGGSSYNEQFF. V is TRBV7-9 and J is TRBJ2-1, with 16 positions matching TRBD2. V dropped 4 bases and J dropped 0; count of bases not matched to a gene: 3. Looked up from germline, CDR1 is SEHNR and CDR2 is FQNEAQ (reference sequence). There are 18 residues in the CDR3. Filled out from reference TRBV7-9 and TRBJ2-1, the complete variable domain reads DTGVSQNPRHKITKRGQNVTFRCDPISEHNRLYWYRQTLGQGPEFLTYFQNEAQLEKSRLLSDRFSAERPKGSFSTLEIQRTEQGDSAMYLCASSSGLAGGSSYNEQFFGPGTRLTVL.

This clone appeared a few times. The genes are TRBV2 and TRBJ2-7, with D perhaps assigned TRBD1 or TRBD2 (5 bases each). The CDR3 consists of 18 residues. Germline V gives CDR1 SNHLY, CDR2 FYNNEI. Trimming took off 2 bases at V and 2 bases at J, with 22 bases between the two ends. The CDR3 sequence is CASSETPTEAEWAYEQYF. For the CDR3, the DNA is TGTGCCAGCAGTGAAACACCGACAGAAGCGGAGTGGGCCTACGAGCAGTACTTC.

A word on this clone: This CDR3 is also generated by other DNA sequences in the sample. The chain uses TRBV5-1 and TRBJ2-7, with 8 positions matching TRBD1. V was clipped by 2 bases and J by 3 bases; unmatched bases: 4. The CDR3 totals 14 residues. The V gene's germline CDR1 is SGHRS and CDR2 YFSETQ. The CDR3 nucleotides are TGCGCCAGCAGCTTAACAACAGGGGGCTACGAGCAGTACTTC. It is translated as CASSLTTGGYEQYF.

J is TRBJ2-5 and V is TRBV29-1; 10 nucleotides agree with TRBD1. The germline CDR1 and CDR2 sequences are SQVTM and ANQGSEA. V trimming: 2 bases; J trimming: 5 bases; junction bases outside the gene matches: 5. The CDR3 covers 14 residues. CDR3 loop: CSVEKGQGTETQYF. CDR3 sequence (DNA): TGCAGCGTTGAAAAGGGACAGGGGACGGAGACCCAGTACTTC.

The chain carries TRBV7-6 and TRBJ2-3; possibly TRBD1 for D (5 bases). There are 15 residues in the CDR3. Germline lookup yields CDR1 SGHVS and CDR2 FNYEAQ. With 1 base removed from V and 0 bases from J, the gap between germline ends came to 8 bases. CDR3 nucleotide sequence: TGTGCCAGCAGCTTAGAGTGGGGCAGCACAGATACGCAGTATTTT. This codes for CASSLEWGSTDTQYF.

This clone was observed at least ten times. The junction departs from the called germline gene at one end, perhaps through a read error. The CDR3 loop reads CASSQELLAGVEQFF. In DNA, the CDR3 is TGCGCCAGCAGCCAAGAACTGCTAGCGGGAGTCGAGCAGTTCTTC. This chain links TRBV5-4 with TRBJ2-1; 10 bases are shared with TRBD2. Germline V CDR1 and CDR2: SGHNT, YYREEE (reference sequence). The CDR3 loop spans 15 amino acids.

This clone has more than one count but fewer than ten. The chain employs TRBV14 and TRBJ1-2, with D uncertain. Per the germline V gene, CDR1 is SGHDN and CDR2 is FVKESK. The CDR3 is made up of 14 amino acids. Trimming took off 0 bases at V and 6 bases at J, with 11 bases between the two ends. DNA of the CDR3: TGTGCCAGCAGCCAAGATCTAGGTTGGGATGGCTACACCTTC. Translating it yields CASSQDLGWDGYTF.

This clone was found a few times. This chain connects TRBV7-2 to TRBJ2-1, with TRBD2 identical over 14 bases. Germline V gene sequence: CDR1 SGHTA, CDR2 FQGNSA. The CDR3 is made up of 16 amino acids. The V segment lost 5 bases and the J segment 6 bases; nucleotides outside the gene matches: 6. Here the CDR3 reads CASSGRLAGGPNEQFF. DNA of the CDR3: TGTGCCAGCAGCGGAAGACTAGCGGGAGGGCCCAATGAGCAGTTCTTC.

A note on this clone: A much larger clone differs by one base, so this may be a read error. This chain links TRBV7-2 with TRBJ2-7; no clear D. The CDR3 runs 13 residues. Trimming took 0 bases from V and 2 from J, leaving 5 bases between them. Per the germline V gene, CDR1 is SGHTA and CDR2 is FQGNSA. The CDR3 sequence: CASSLAGTYEQYF. The CDR3 DNA follows: TGTGCCAGCAGCTTAGCGGGGACCTACGAGCAGTACTTC.

This clone was seen more than once but under ten times. The J gene is TRBJ2-3, the V gene TRBV5-4; 7 nucleotides match TRBD2. The junction had 4 bases not matched to a gene; V was cut back by 3 bases and J by 3 bases. The CDR3 has 14 residues. In germline, CDR1 is SGHNT, CDR2 YYREEE (reference sequence). CDR3 sequence: CASSSGLVTDTQYF. Written as DNA, the CDR3 is TGTGCCAGCAGCTCTGGACTAGTTACAGATACGCAGTATTTT.

This clone appeared a few times. This chain uses TRBV6-6 with TRBJ2-2, with D unresolved. Germline V gives CDR1 MNHNY, CDR2 SVGAGI (reference sequence). The CDR3 is 13 amino acids. The germline V and J ends were trimmed by 8 bases and 2 bases, with 9 bases remaining between them. The CDR3 protein is CASLGLNTGELFF. The DNA for the CDR3 is TGTGCCAGCCTCGGCCTCAACACCGGGGAGCTGTTTTTT.

This clone was detected a few times. The chain is built from TRBV29-1 and TRBJ1-4; D is uncertain. This CDR3 comprises 16 residues. Trimming removed 0 bases from V and 0 bases from J, with 11 bases in between. Germline V lookup: CDR1 SQVTM, CDR2 ANQGSEA. DNA of the CDR3: TGCAGCGTTGAAGATCTGGCTTATACAACTAATGAAAAACTGTTTTTT. Protein product: CSVEDLAYTTNEKLFF.

The chain carries TRBV23-1 and TRBJ2-7; D may correspond to TRBD1 or TRBD2 (5 bases each). TRBV23-1 is marked as an open reading frame, function uncertain. The germline V and J ends were trimmed by 0 bases and 5 bases, with 17 bases remaining between them. The CDR3 runs to 16 residues. The CDR3 bases are TGCGCCAGCAGTCAATCACTTGGCCAGGGAGCCCACGAGCAGTACTTC. Translated, it gives CASSQSLGQGAHEQYF.

The CDR3 sequence is CASRATSGSDGELFF. DNA of the CDR3: TGTGCCAGCAGAGCAACGAGCGGGAGCGACGGGGAGCTGTTTTTT. The chain uses TRBV2 and TRBJ2-2; the match to TRBD2 covers 8 bases. Germline V gene lookup returns CDR1 SNHLY and CDR2 FYNNEI. Trimming at V came to 6 bases and at J to 7 bases, leaving 10 bases not matched to a gene. This CDR3 has 15 residues. The variable domain in full, completed from reference TRBV2 and TRBJ2-2, reads EPEVTQTPSHQVTQMGQEVILRCVPISNHLYFYWYRQILGQKVEFLVSFYNNEISEKSEIFDDQFSVERPDGSNFTLKIRSTKLEDSAMYFCASRATSGSDGELFFGEGSRLTVL.

The rearrangement joins TRBV18 to TRBJ2-7; TRBD1 is a possible D gene (6 bases). The CDR3 length is 12 residues. Germline V CDR1 and CDR2: KGHSH, LQKENI. Trimming took 3 bases from V and 6 from J, leaving 9 bases between them. In DNA, the CDR3 is TGTGCCAGCTCACCGGCGACAGGCGAGCAGTACTTC. Its translation: CASSPATGEQYF.

CDR3 sequence (DNA): TGCGCCAGCAGACAGGACAGGAACCAAGAGACCCAGTACTTC. Amino acids: CASRQDRNQETQYF. This rearrangement joins TRBV5-1 to TRBJ2-5, with 7 bases fitting TRBD1. Germline V gene data show CDR1 as SGHRS and CDR2 as YFSETQ. This CDR3 comprises 14 residues. The V gene end was trimmed by 5 bases and the J gene end by 0 bases; junction bases not matched to a gene: 4. Full variable domain (rest looked up from reference TRBV5-1 and TRBJ2-5): KAGVTQTPRYLIKTRGQQVTLSCSPISGHRSVSWYQQTPGQGLQFLFEYFSETQRNKGNFPGRFSGRQFSNSRSEMNVSTLELGDSALYLCASRQDRNQETQYFGPGTRLLVL.

The chain uses TRBV18 and TRBJ2-3; D is possibly TRBD2 (6 bases). Germline CDR1 is KGHSH and CDR2 is LQKENI. The CDR3 contains 16 residues. The V end was cut by 3 bases, the J end by 5 bases, with 18 bases between. The CDR3: CASSPFGAAGGDTQYF. CDR3 DNA: TGTGCCAGCTCACCCTTCGGGGCAGCCGGGGGAGATACGCAGTATTTT.